Listed here are 5 T cell receptor beta chains from one sample, sequenced in a study of T cells after posttransplantation cyclophosphamide (dated by TCRdb to 2016 to 2018). Naive T cells were defined as viable CD3+CD4+ or CD3+CD8+ cells that were CCR7+CD45RA+CD45RO-CD95-CD27+CD28+. Library construction relied on the immunoSEQ multiplex PCR assay. Entries here come from immuneACCESS through TCRdb and include only in-frame sequences with V and J called. Some clones fail to appear in such tables; in the studies checked, an unresolved V gene covers under half of the shortfall, and the cause of the remainder is unknown. The sample table holds tens of thousands of clones, of which approximately 98% were seen once. The leading ten clones occupy about 0.13% of the sample. Sequenced sample: naive CD4+ T cells sorted from PBMCs. These receptors came from a man between 45 and 60 years old in good health, CMV-negative, and a related stem cell transplant donor.

The V and J genes are TRBV6-1 and TRBJ2-7; 12 bases agree with TRBD2. V was clipped by 1 base and J by 5 bases; unmatched bases: 3. This CDR3 has 15 amino acids. Germline V gives CDR1 MNHNS, CDR2 SASEGT. CDR3 region: CASSEVTSGSHEQYF. CDR3 coding DNA: TGTGCCAGCAGTGAAGTGACTAGCGGGAGCCACGAGCAGTACTTC.

The rearrangement uses TRBV5-1 and TRBJ2-3, with a possible D match to TRBD2 (6 bases). Per the germline V gene, CDR1 is SGHRS and CDR2 is YFSETQ. Trimming removed 1 base from V and 3 bases from J, with 15 bases in between. The CDR3 is 16 amino acids. CDR3 in amino acids: CASSLNGRGSTDTQYF. The CDR3 DNA reads as TGCGCCAGCAGCTTGAACGGGAGAGGTTCGACAGATACGCAGTATTTT.

The chain recombines TRBV19 with TRBJ2-7, with 11 bases identical to TRBD1. The CDR3 has 15 amino acids. The J segment lost 3 bases and the V segment lost 4 bases, leaving 5 bases of the junction unmatched. The germline V gene has CDR1 LNHDA and CDR2 SQIVND (reference sequence). In DNA, the CDR3 is TGTGCCAGTAGTAGGGGACAGGGGGTTCTCTACGAGCAGTACTTC. Its protein is CASSRGQGVLYEQYF.

This rearrangement joins TRBV10-3 to TRBJ1-1; D ambiguous. V was pared by 10 bases and J by 0 bases, with 12 bases between. CDR3 length equals 13 residues. From germline, CDR1 is ENHRY and CDR2 SYGVKD. The CDR3: CASHRDLNTEAFF. The CDR3 DNA reads as TGTGCCAGCCACAGAGATCTGAACACTGAAGCTTTCTTT.

V and J are TRBV7-9 and TRBJ2-1; TRBD1 might be the D (6 bases). Germline V gene lookup returns CDR1 SEHNR and CDR2 FQNEAQ (reference sequence). There are 16 residues in the CDR3. The V end lost 9 bases, the J end lost 0 bases, and 18 bases lay between the germline ends. CDR3 residues: CASLNLGASSYNEQFF. CDR3 DNA: TGTGCCAGTCTCAACTTGGGGGCTAGCTCCTACAATGAGCAGTTCTTC.